This is a list of T cell receptor beta chains from one sample in a study of CD8 T cells in ankylosing spondylitis. TCRdb passed the 5' RACE reads through MiXCR, listing each CDR3 protein once. The data hold 150,000 to 200,000 distinct CDR3 sequences, with 13% observed a single time. The sample comprised blood, either unsorted or a sorted T cell fraction (not recorded which). The receptor source for this set is a female donor with ankylosing spondylitis or in good health (not recorded which). Each CDR3 is given with its conserved first and last residue. The order of the fields is V gene, D gene, J gene, clone size, CDR3 protein, CDR3 DNA. A D gene is named only where the DNA matches it firmly. Some rows have no size entry. The others give once, few or many, or a class for an expanded clone.

v_gene: TRBV6-1; d_gene: TRBD1; j_gene: TRBJ2-6; abundance: few; CDR3aa: CASERQGTGANVLTF; CDR3nt: TGTGCCAGCGAACGACAGGGAACTGGGGCCAACGTCCTGACTTTC
v_gene: TRBV4-3; d_gene: .; j_gene: TRBJ1-5; abundance: once; CDR3aa: CASSQDLAGNQPQHF; CDR3nt: TGCGCCAGCAGCCAAGATCTCGCAGGCAATCAGCCCCAGCATTTT
v_gene: TRBV5-1; d_gene: .; j_gene: TRBJ1-1; abundance: many; CDR3aa: CASTRGPGSTEAFF; CDR3nt: TGCGCCAGCACCCGTGGCCCGGGGAGCACTGAAGCTTTCTTT
v_gene: TRBV7-3; d_gene: TRBD2; j_gene: TRBJ2-2; abundance: many; CDR3aa: CASSSGLANTGELFF; CDR3nt: TGTGCCAGCAGCTCGGGACTAGCGAACACCGGGGAGCTGTTTTTT
v_gene: TRBV28; d_gene: .; j_gene: TRBJ1-4; abundance: many; CDR3aa: CASSSSGALDRLGEKLFF; CDR3nt: TGTGCCAGCAGTTCTAGTGGGGCACTCGACCGCCTGGGGGAAAAACTGTTTTTT
v_gene: TRBV4-2; d_gene: .; j_gene: TRBJ2-2; abundance: many; CDR3aa: CASSQTLAGTGELFF; CDR3nt: TGTGCCAGCAGCCAAACACTAGCTGGCACCGGGGAGCTGTTTTTT
v_gene: TRBV5-1; d_gene: .; j_gene: TRBJ2-1; abundance: many; CDR3aa: CASSLQMNEQFF; CDR3nt: TGCGCCAGCAGCCTCCAGATGAATGAGCAGTTCTTC
v_gene: TRBV29-1; d_gene: .; j_gene: TRBJ2-3; abundance: many; CDR3aa: CSVEPRDPDTQYF; CDR3nt: TGCAGCGTTGAGCCCAGGGACCCAGATACGCAGTATTTT
v_gene: TRBV28; d_gene: .; j_gene: TRBJ2-1; abundance: many; CDR3aa: CASSPRVNYNEQFF; CDR3nt: TGTGCCAGCAGCCCCCGGGTCAACTACAATGAGCAGTTCTTC
v_gene: TRBV7-2; d_gene: .; j_gene: TRBJ1-2; abundance: many; CDR3aa: CASSLTQTSNLDYGYTF; CDR3nt: TGTGCCAGCAGCTTAACGCAGACCTCTAACCTAGACTATGGCTACACCTTC
v_gene: TRBV7-2; d_gene: .; j_gene: TRBJ2-3; abundance: many; CDR3aa: CASSVSASTDTQYF; CDR3nt: TGTGCCAGCAGCGTTTCCGCTAGCACAGATACGCAGTATTTT
v_gene: TRBV24-1; d_gene: .; j_gene: TRBJ2-2; abundance: many; CDR3aa: CATRDAGRGELFF; CDR3nt: TGTGCCACCAGGGATGCGGGTCGCGGGGAGCTGTTTTTT
v_gene: TRBV7-2; d_gene: .; j_gene: TRBJ1-6; abundance: few; CDR3aa: CASSLVLRDPGSPLHF; CDR3nt: TGTGCCAGCAGCTTAGTGTTGAGGGACCCAGGTTCACCCCTCCACTTT
v_gene: TRBV7-8; d_gene: .; j_gene: TRBJ2-1; abundance: few; CDR3aa: CASSLGVHNEQFF; CDR3nt: TGTGCCAGCAGCTTAGGAGTTCACAATGAGCAGTTCTTC
v_gene: TRBV28; d_gene: .; j_gene: TRBJ1-4; abundance: many; CDR3aa: CASSPPRVGEKLFF; CDR3nt: TGTGCCAGCAGTCCGCCGAGGGTGGGTGAAAAACTGTTTTTT
v_gene: TRBV20-1; d_gene: TRBD2; j_gene: TRBJ2-4; abundance: many; CDR3aa: CSAASGSNDIQYF; CDR3nt: TGCAGTGCTGCTAGCGGGAGCAATGACATTCAGTACTTC
v_gene: TRBV20-1; d_gene: .; j_gene: TRBJ1-1; abundance: many; CDR3aa: CSARGDSTEAFF; CDR3nt: TGCAGTGCTAGAGGCGACAGCACTGAAGCTTTCTTT
v_gene: TRBV5-8; d_gene: .; j_gene: TRBJ1-5; abundance: many; CDR3aa: CASSLLGQRPNQPQHF; CDR3nt: TGTGCCAGCAGCCTGCTGGGACAACGGCCCAATCAGCCCCAGCATTTT
v_gene: TRBV29-1; d_gene: .; j_gene: TRBJ1-1; abundance: many; CDR3aa: CSVEDRRGTQNTEAFF; CDR3nt: TGCAGCGTTGAAGATCGGCGCGGGACACAGAACACTGAAGCTTTCTTT
v_gene: TRBV20-1; d_gene: .; j_gene: TRBJ2-7; abundance: many; CDR3aa: CSARDDGTSHEQYF; CDR3nt: TGCAGTGCTAGAGATGATGGGACATCTCACGAGCAGTACTTC
v_gene: TRBV2; d_gene: TRBD2; j_gene: TRBJ2-1; abundance: many; CDR3aa: CASRRASGGNEQFF; CDR3nt: TGTGCCAGCAGGAGGGCTAGCGGGGGCAATGAGCAGTTCTTC
v_gene: TRBV6-1; d_gene: .; j_gene: TRBJ2-2; abundance: many; CDR3aa: CASSAGLTGELFF; CDR3nt: TGTGCCAGCAGTGCGGGACTTACCGGGGAGCTGTTTTTT
v_gene: TRBV15; d_gene: .; j_gene: TRBJ2-4; abundance: many; CDR3aa: CATSTTDGENIQYF; CDR3nt: TGTGCCACCAGCACCACGGACGGAGAAAACATTCAGTACTTC
v_gene: TRBV27; d_gene: .; j_gene: TRBJ1-1; abundance: many; CDR3aa: CASRRERQEDYTEAFF; CDR3nt: TGTGCCAGCAGGCGAGAGAGACAGGAGGACTACACTGAAGCTTTCTTT
v_gene: TRBV12-3/TRBV12-4; d_gene: TRBD2; j_gene: TRBJ2-7; abundance: many; CDR3aa: CASSSSGIYEQYF; CDR3nt: TGTGCCAGCAGTTCAAGCGGGATCTACGAGCAGTACTTC
v_gene: TRBV4-1; d_gene: .; j_gene: TRBJ1-1; abundance: many; CDR3aa: CASSYGRNEAFF; CDR3nt: TGCGCCAGCAGTTACGGCCGGAATGAAGCTTTCTTT
v_gene: TRBV20-1; d_gene: .; j_gene: TRBJ2-5; abundance: many; CDR3aa: CSARDRVTQETQYF; CDR3nt: TGCAGTGCTAGAGATCGGGTTACCCAAGAGACCCAGTACTTC
v_gene: TRBV20-1; d_gene: .; j_gene: TRBJ2-2; abundance: many; CDR3aa: CSARALGSGNTGELFF; CDR3nt: TGCAGTGCTAGAGCCCTGGGTAGCGGGAACACCGGGGAGCTGTTTTTT
v_gene: TRBV10-3; d_gene: .; j_gene: TRBJ1-1; abundance: .; CDR3aa: CAISGGYTEAFF; CDR3nt: TGTGCCATCAGTGGGGGGTACACTGAAGCTTTCTTT
v_gene: TRBV20-1; d_gene: .; j_gene: TRBJ1-1; abundance: few; CDR3aa: CSAPSGGLNTEAFF; CDR3nt: TGCAGTGCTCCCTCGGGGGGCCTCAACACTGAAGCTTTCTTT
v_gene: TRBV28; d_gene: .; j_gene: TRBJ2-3; abundance: many; CDR3aa: CASSPLADSSTDTQYF; CDR3nt: TGTGCCAGCAGTCCCCTAGCCGATTCTAGCACAGATACGCAGTATTTT
v_gene: TRBV19; d_gene: TRBD1; j_gene: TRBJ1-5; abundance: few; CDR3aa: CASSTGQGNQPQHF; CDR3nt: TGTGCCAGTAGTACGGGACAGGGCAATCAGCCCCAGCATTTT
v_gene: TRBV18; d_gene: TRBD2; j_gene: TRBJ2-7; abundance: many; CDR3aa: CASSPLAGVSSEQYF; CDR3nt: TGTGCCAGCTCACCATTAGCGGGAGTATCCTCCGAGCAGTACTTC
v_gene: TRBV3-1; d_gene: TRBD1; j_gene: TRBJ1-2; abundance: many; CDR3aa: CASSQGTGGVHGYTF; CDR3nt: TGTGCCAGCAGCCAAGGGACAGGGGGAGTCCATGGCTACACCTTC
v_gene: TRBV6-2/TRBV6-3; d_gene: .; j_gene: TRBJ1-1; abundance: many; CDR3aa: CASSYRTGVNTEAFF; CDR3nt: TGTGCCAGCAGTTACCGCACGGGGGTGAACACTGAAGCTTTCTTT
v_gene: TRBV12-3/TRBV12-4; d_gene: .; j_gene: TRBJ1-6; abundance: many; CDR3aa: CASSLRMGSPLHF; CDR3nt: TGTGCCAGCAGTTTAAGGATGGGTTCACCCCTCCACTTT
v_gene: TRBV12-3/TRBV12-4; d_gene: .; j_gene: TRBJ2-2; abundance: many; CDR3aa: CAISGASHTGELFF; CDR3nt: TGTGCCATCAGTGGAGCTAGCCACACCGGGGAGCTGTTTTTT
v_gene: TRBV5-1; d_gene: TRBD1; j_gene: TRBJ2-7; abundance: .; CDR3aa: CASSLTGDQRYEQYF; CDR3nt: TGCGCCAGCAGCTTAACAGGGGACCAACGGTACGAGCAGTACTTC
v_gene: TRBV25-1; d_gene: .; j_gene: TRBJ2-3; abundance: .; CDR3aa: CASTGILSTDTQYF; CDR3nt: TGTGCCAGCACCGGGATCCTAAGCACAGATACGCAGTATTTT
v_gene: TRBV12-3/TRBV12-4; d_gene: .; j_gene: TRBJ1-3; abundance: many; CDR3aa: CASSLYVVGSPIYF; CDR3nt: TGTGCCAGCAGTTTATATGTCGTGGGGTCCCCCATATATTTT
v_gene: TRBV7-8; d_gene: TRBD2; j_gene: TRBJ2-7; abundance: .; CDR3aa: CASSLGLAAYSFSYEQYF; CDR3nt: TGTGCCAGCAGCTTAGGCCTAGCGGCTTATTCTTTCTCCTACGAGCAGTACTTC
v_gene: TRBV27; d_gene: TRBD1; j_gene: TRBJ1-2; abundance: many; CDR3aa: CASSYSPDRVGGYTF; CDR3nt: TGTGCCAGCAGTTACTCCCCCGACAGGGTTGGCGGCTACACCTTC
v_gene: TRBV6-5; d_gene: .; j_gene: TRBJ2-1; abundance: few; CDR3aa: CASSFPGSYNEQFF; CDR3nt: TGTGCCAGCAGTTTCCCCGGGAGTTACAATGAGCAGTTCTTC
v_gene: TRBV6-5; d_gene: .; j_gene: TRBJ2-1; abundance: many; CDR3aa: CASSRGVNEQFF; CDR3nt: TGTGCCAGCAGTAGGGGGGTGAATGAGCAGTTCTTC
v_gene: TRBV4-2; d_gene: .; j_gene: TRBJ2-3; abundance: many; CDR3aa: CASSQESAGLTDTQYF; CDR3nt: TGTGCCAGCAGCCAAGAATCGGCGGGACTCACAGATACGCAGTATTTT
v_gene: TRBV10-3; d_gene: .; j_gene: TRBJ2-3; abundance: .; CDR3aa: CATRGVGTDTQYF; CDR3nt: TGTGCCACCAGGGGAGTAGGAACAGATACGCAGTATTTT
v_gene: TRBV12-3/TRBV12-4; d_gene: .; j_gene: TRBJ1-3; abundance: .; CDR3aa: CASSAGGSDSSGNTIYF; CDR3nt: TGTGCCAGCAGTGCCGGGGGCAGCGATAGCTCTGGAAACACCATATATTTT
v_gene: TRBV5-1; d_gene: TRBD1; j_gene: TRBJ1-5; abundance: many; CDR3aa: CASSAGQGGQPQHF; CDR3nt: TGCGCCAGCAGCGCCGGACAGGGCGGGCAGCCCCAGCATTTT